Listed below are T cell receptor beta chains from one sample, sequenced in a study of OX40 agonist ivuxolimab in advanced cancers. Sequencing used immunoSEQ multiplex PCR; TCRdb keeps in-frame clones, though not all of them. The repertoire holds around 68,000 clones, with about 91% as singletons. The sequencing used CD4+ or CD8+ T cells sorted from blood, collected in a trial of the OX40 agonist ivuxolimab. These TCRs come from an adult with an advanced solid tumor such as melanoma, head and neck, liver or kidney cancer. Each CDR3 is given with its conserved first and last residue. A D gene is named only where the DNA matches it firmly. Size tells how often a clone was seen (once, few, many) or the class of an expanded clone, and some rows leave it out.

d_call j_call clone_size v_call cdr3_aa cdr3_nt
- TRBJ2-3 - TRBV7-2 CASSVLRAPDTQYF TGTGCCAGCAGCGTTCTAAGAGCCCCAGATACGCAGTATTTT
- TRBJ2-3 - TRBV5-1 CASSRDRDERAQYF TGCGCCAGCAGTCGGGACCGGGATGAGAGGGCGCAGTATTTT
- TRBJ2-7 - TRBV6-5 CASRTPGEQYF TGTGCCAGCAGGACCCCCGGCGAGCAGTACTTC
- TRBJ2-1 - TRBV30 CAFTKASSSYNEQFF TGTGCCTTCACCAAGGCGAGTAGCTCCTACAATGAGCAGTTCTTC
- TRBJ2-5 - TRBV18 CASSTPQETQYF TGTGCCAGCTCAACGCCACAAGAGACCCAGTACTTC
- TRBJ1-5 - TRBV5-5 CASSLDSYSNQPQHF TGTGCCAGCAGCTTGGACAGTTATAGCAATCAGCCCCAGCATTTT
- TRBJ1-6 - TRBV18 CATTQDGNSPLHF TGTGCCACTACCCAGGACGGGAATTCACCCCTCCACTTT
TRBD1 TRBJ2-3 - TRBV18 CASSTGTGYTDTQYF TGTGCCAGCTCAACAGGGACAGGATACACAGATACGCAGTATTTT
TRBD1 TRBJ2-7 - TRBV19 CASSRTGGDEQYF TGTGCCAGTAGTAGGACAGGGGGCGACGAGCAGTACTTC
TRBD2 TRBJ2-1 - TRBV11-3 CASSFGGRLNNEQFF TGTGCCAGCAGCTTTGGCGGGAGGCTTAACAATGAGCAGTTCTTC
- TRBJ2-1 - TRBV5-8 CASSAGQSSYNEQFF TGTGCCAGCAGTGCGGGACAGAGCTCCTACAATGAGCAGTTCTTC
- TRBJ2-3 - TRBV7-9 CASSPRQVSADTQYF TGTGCCAGCAGCCCCAGACAGGTCTCGGCAGATACGCAGTATTTT
- TRBJ1-2 - TRBV7-6 CASSRGGGYGYTF TGTGCCAGCAGCCGAGGGGGGGGGTATGGCTACACCTTC
TRBD1 TRBJ1-5 - TRBV6-1 CASSTGADSNQPQHF TGTGCCAGCAGTACAGGGGCGGATAGCAATCAGCCCCAGCATTTT
- TRBJ1-2 - TRBV6-1 CASWGAQGIGYTF TGTGCCTCATGGGGGGCCCAGGGGATAGGCTACACCTTC
- TRBJ2-1 - TRBV29-1 CSVDRGFNEQFF TGCAGCGTTGATAGGGGCTTCAATGAGCAGTTCTTC
- TRBJ2-5 - TRBV11-2 CASSLIRETQYF TGTGCCAGCAGCCTCATAAGAGAGACCCAGTACTTC
TRBD2 TRBJ2-1 once TRBV6-1 CASRGVAGDGMKQFF TGTGCCAGCAGGGGTGTAGCGGGAGATGGAATGAAGCAGTTCTTC
- TRBJ2-7 - TRBV10-2 CASTIREEGEQYF TGCGCCAGCACTATCCGCGAGGAAGGGGAGCAGTACTTC
- TRBJ1-2 medium-sized TRBV6-5 CASRQQGGSNYGYTF TGTGCCAGCAGGCAACAGGGAGGGTCGAACTATGGCTACACCTTC
- TRBJ1-2 - TRBV11-3 CANSPSMVSYGYTF TGTGCCAACAGCCCCTCCATGGTGAGCTATGGCTACACCTTC
- TRBJ2-7 - TRBV13 CASSYNSNREQYF TGTGCCAGCAGCTACAACTCCAACCGGGAGCAGTACTTC
TRBD2 TRBJ2-7 - TRBV5-1 CASSSGLAGKSYEQYF TGCGCCAGCAGCTCTGGACTAGCGGGGAAGAGTTACGAGCAGTACTTC
TRBD1 TRBJ1-3 - TRBV10-3 CAIRTGDSGNTIYF TGTGCCATCAGGACAGGGGATTCTGGAAACACCATATATTTT
- TRBJ2-2 once TRBV14 CASSQVGSNTGELFF TGTGCCAGCAGCCAAGTAGGGTCGAACACCGGGGAGCTGTTTTTT
- TRBJ2-1 - TRBV5-4 CASSLDPGASYNEQFF TGTGCCAGCAGCTTGGACCCGGGAGCCTCGTACAATGAGCAGTTCTTC
- TRBJ1-1 - TRBV11-2 CASSSPKRNTEAFF TGTGCCAGCAGCTCCCCCAAGAGAAACACTGAAGCTTTCTTT
- TRBJ2-1 - TRBV30 CAWSAGTSGGYNEQFF TGTGCCTGGAGTGCCGGGACTTCCGGGGGTTACAATGAGCAGTTCTTC
TRBD1 TRBJ2-2 - TRBV5-1 CASSRTGGPRTGELFF TGCGCCAGCAGCAGGACAGGGGGCCCGAGGACCGGGGAGCTGTTTTTT
- TRBJ2-4 - TRBV7-9 CASSPLGGAENIQYF TGTGCCAGCAGCCCCCTAGGGGGGGCAGAAAACATTCAGTACTTC
- TRBJ2-1 once TRBV2 CASRQGGDEQFF TGTGCCAGCAGACAGGGAGGAGATGAGCAGTTCTTC